These T cell receptor beta chains were read from a single sample in a study of T cell responses to AZD1222 COVID-19 vaccine. Only in-frame clones appear in the TCRdb table, and some are missing; sequencing was by immunoSEQ multiplex PCR. The sample contains 120,000 to 150,000 clones, about nine tenths of which appear only once. The starting material was peripheral blood, obtained on day 0 of AZD1222 vaccination. The receptors originated from an adult in good health. Each CDR3 is given without its conserved first and last residue. D genes are given only for firm matches.

d_call: TRBD2; v_call: TRBV28; j_call: TRBJ2-5; cdr3_aa: ASSPGGPWETQY
d_call: -; v_call: TRBV6-5; j_call: TRBJ1-5; cdr3_aa: ASSPGLEVRPQH
d_call: -; v_call: TRBV5-4; j_call: TRBJ2-7; cdr3_aa: ASSFGSGYEQY
d_call: -; v_call: TRBV6-2/TRBV6-3; j_call: TRBJ1-1; cdr3_aa: ASSSWTKAF
d_call: TRBD2; v_call: TRBV7-7; j_call: TRBJ2-3; cdr3_aa: ASSLAGGPPDTQY
d_call: TRBD1; v_call: TRBV2; j_call: TRBJ2-3; cdr3_aa: ASSEKRTGGPDTQY
d_call: -; v_call: TRBV5-6; j_call: TRBJ1-4; cdr3_aa: ASSETFSTNEKLF
d_call: TRBD1; v_call: TRBV4-1; j_call: TRBJ2-2; cdr3_aa: ASSHGRGIDTGELF
d_call: -; v_call: TRBV11-2; j_call: TRBJ2-1; cdr3_aa: ASSLVSHEQF
d_call: TRBD2; v_call: TRBV3-1/TRBV3-2; j_call: TRBJ2-3; cdr3_aa: ASSHRLRPGLAGTGDTQY
d_call: -; v_call: TRBV5-1; j_call: TRBJ1-1; cdr3_aa: ASSWEGWNTEAF
d_call: TRBD1; v_call: TRBV19; j_call: TRBJ2-3; cdr3_aa: ASSGTGQPDTQY
d_call: TRBD1; v_call: TRBV12-3/TRBV12-4; j_call: TRBJ1-4; cdr3_aa: ASSLAPGTAV
d_call: TRBD1; v_call: TRBV6-2/TRBV6-3; j_call: TRBJ1-6; cdr3_aa: ASSSWTGRYNSPLH
d_call: -; v_call: TRBV7-9; j_call: TRBJ2-7; cdr3_aa: ASSLVGHFSYEQY
d_call: -; v_call: TRBV18; j_call: TRBJ1-2; cdr3_aa: ASSPGEALNYGYT
d_call: -; v_call: TRBV10-2; j_call: TRBJ2-7; cdr3_aa: ASREISRRGHEQY
d_call: -; v_call: TRBV4-3; j_call: TRBJ2-5; cdr3_aa: ASSHTGNQETQY
d_call: TRBD1; v_call: TRBV7-2; j_call: TRBJ1-3; cdr3_aa: ASSQNQPGGSGNTIY
d_call: -; v_call: TRBV5-1; j_call: TRBJ2-5; cdr3_aa: ASSLGPIQETQY
d_call: -; v_call: TRBV6-5; j_call: TRBJ2-7; cdr3_aa: ASSKNRDSYEQY
d_call: -; v_call: TRBV13; j_call: TRBJ1-1; cdr3_aa: ASSLARAGNTEAF
d_call: -; v_call: TRBV9; j_call: TRBJ2-1; cdr3_aa: ASSVGTVYYNEQF
d_call: TRBD1; v_call: TRBV28; j_call: TRBJ2-5; cdr3_aa: ASQGTAFQETQY
d_call: -; v_call: TRBV6-2/TRBV6-3; j_call: TRBJ2-7; cdr3_aa: ASSQIPGPVAYEQY
d_call: -; v_call: TRBV27; j_call: TRBJ1-6; cdr3_aa: ASSLYYRDKDSPLH
d_call: TRBD1; v_call: TRBV10-3; j_call: TRBJ1-1; cdr3_aa: AIRGQGAPVEAF
d_call: TRBD2; v_call: TRBV18; j_call: TRBJ2-2; cdr3_aa: ASSLRTSGRGNTGELF
d_call: TRBD2; v_call: TRBV3-1/TRBV3-2; j_call: TRBJ2-3; cdr3_aa: ASSHSLGLAGGSDTQY
d_call: -; v_call: TRBV28; j_call: TRBJ2-1; cdr3_aa: ASSRSGVGEQF
d_call: -; v_call: TRBV6-5; j_call: TRBJ1-4; cdr3_aa: ASRDRTTNEKLF
d_call: -; v_call: TRBV11-2; j_call: TRBJ2-7; cdr3_aa: ASSFLGSGEQY
d_call: TRBD1; v_call: TRBV20-1; j_call: TRBJ2-7; cdr3_aa: SASSMGQGSFEQY
d_call: TRBD1; v_call: TRBV6-4; j_call: TRBJ2-6; cdr3_aa: ASSKQGAQSSGANVLT
d_call: TRBD2; v_call: TRBV10-3; j_call: TRBJ2-1; cdr3_aa: AISELGLAARNEQF
d_call: TRBD2; v_call: TRBV6-2/TRBV6-3; j_call: TRBJ2-1; cdr3_aa: ASSYSPSGSYEQF
d_call: -; v_call: TRBV5-1; j_call: TRBJ1-1; cdr3_aa: ASSLAVGPNTEAF
d_call: TRBD1; v_call: TRBV6-6; j_call: TRBJ1-5; cdr3_aa: ASRSRTGTSDQPQH
d_call: -; v_call: TRBV6-5; j_call: TRBJ2-1; cdr3_aa: ASSLRVGGYNEQF
d_call: TRBD2; v_call: TRBV5-4; j_call: TRBJ2-7; cdr3_aa: ASSRATASGSNNEQY
d_call: -; v_call: TRBV12-2; j_call: TRBJ1-6; cdr3_aa: ASRLEQGMTLDSPLH
d_call: TRBD2; v_call: TRBV27; j_call: TRBJ2-1; cdr3_aa: ASSLIAGGSRGYNEQF
d_call: TRBD1; v_call: TRBV7-2; j_call: TRBJ1-6; cdr3_aa: ASSLTGANNSPLH
d_call: -; v_call: TRBV14; j_call: TRBJ2-2; cdr3_aa: ASSQGQQGLRTGELF
d_call: -; v_call: TRBV6-4; j_call: TRBJ2-1; cdr3_aa: ASSELALGEQF
d_call: TRBD1; v_call: TRBV28; j_call: TRBJ1-5; cdr3_aa: ASSSRRGRKDQPQH
d_call: -; v_call: TRBV10-3; j_call: TRBJ2-7; cdr3_aa: AISGTDYEQY
d_call: -; v_call: TRBV5-5; j_call: TRBJ1-6; cdr3_aa: ASSFTGTPDSPLH
d_call: -; v_call: TRBV19; j_call: TRBJ2-3; cdr3_aa: ASSIGRESDTQY
d_call: -; v_call: TRBV6-5; j_call: TRBJ1-5; cdr3_aa: ASSPPGPYNQPQH
d_call: TRBD2; v_call: TRBV2; j_call: TRBJ2-7; cdr3_aa: ASSDPGTTEYEQY
d_call: -; v_call: TRBV5-5; j_call: TRBJ1-4; cdr3_aa: ASSSRGTNEKLF
d_call: -; v_call: TRBV28; j_call: TRBJ2-2; cdr3_aa: ASSLGVEAGELF
d_call: TRBD1; v_call: TRBV7-2; j_call: TRBJ2-7; cdr3_aa: ASSPWTGLNEQY
d_call: -; v_call: TRBV9; j_call: TRBJ1-5; cdr3_aa: ASSVGDQPQH